This T cell receptor beta chain was recorded in a study of T cell changes during pregnancy in multiple sclerosis. This clone was detected only once. Clones were read by immunoSEQ multiplex PCR, and TCRdb kept only the in-frame ones, dropping some. Of roughly 30,000 clones listed, roughly 87% are singletons. Trimming stripped 5 bases from V and 2 bases from J, with 15 bases between. CDR1 is LNHDA and CDR2 is SQIVND in the germline V gene (reference sequence). This CDR3 has 16 residues. The chain uses TRBV19 and TRBJ2-2; maybe TRBD2 (5 bases). This TCR was recovered from a female donor with multiple sclerosis, enrolled in a pregnancy study. The specimen comprised CD8+ T cells from peripheral blood mononuclear cells, sampled in the second trimester of pregnancy. The CDR3 sequence: CASSYSDWYNTGELFF. The CDR3 DNA reads TGTGCCAGTAGTTACTCGGACTGGTATAACACCGGGGAGCTGTTTTTT.